This is a list of T cell receptor beta chains from one sample in a study of patients and donors after allogeneic stem cell transplantation. One entry per CDR3 protein, called by TCRdb with MiXCR from the RT-PCR reads. The data show roughly 880,000 distinct CDR3 sequences, approximately 19% seen once. The sequenced sample consisted of blood, either unsorted or a sorted T cell fraction (not recorded which). The receptors shown here come from a human donor who was either an allogeneic HSCT recipient or a stem cell or donor lymphocyte infusion donor (not recorded which). It is not recorded whose cells these are; they may come from a transplant donor. CDR3s include the opening cysteine and the closing phenylalanine or tryptophan. Each record gives: V gene, D gene, J gene, clone size, CDR3 protein, CDR3 DNA. The D gene is left open where the match is weak. Clone size, where shown, is once, few, many, or a class for clones that have expanded.

v_gene: TRBV7-8
d_gene: .
j_gene: TRBJ2-7
abundance: few
CDR3aa: CASSLAGWEQYF
CDR3nt: TGTGCCAGCAGCTTAGCGGGGTGGGAGCAGTACTTC

v_gene: TRBV20-1
d_gene: .
j_gene: TRBJ1-3
abundance: few
CDR3aa: CSASTPDRGNTIYF
CDR3nt: TGCAGTGCTTCAACTCCCGACAGGGGAAACACCATATATTTT

v_gene: TRBV29-1
d_gene: .
j_gene: TRBJ2-1
abundance: many
CDR3aa: CSVFGRHNEQFF
CDR3nt: TGCAGCGTTTTCGGACGACACAATGAGCAGTTCTTC

v_gene: TRBV9
d_gene: .
j_gene: TRBJ2-1
abundance: few
CDR3aa: CASSANNPDDEQFF
CDR3nt: TGTGCCAGCAGCGCAAATAACCCGGACGATGAGCAGTTCTTC

v_gene: TRBV6-2/TRBV6-3
d_gene: TRBD2
j_gene: TRBJ2-7
abundance: .
CDR3aa: CASSYLTSAYRSYEQYF
CDR3nt: TGTGCCAGCAGTTATCTAACTAGCGCCTACCGGTCCTACGAGCAGTACTTC

v_gene: TRBV5-1
d_gene: TRBD2
j_gene: TRBJ2-1
abundance: .
CDR3aa: CASSLPSGGIYEQFF
CDR3nt: TGCGCCAGCAGCTTGCCGAGCGGGGGGATCTATGAGCAGTTCTTC

v_gene: TRBV5-6
d_gene: .
j_gene: TRBJ1-5
abundance: once
CDR3aa: CASSRGAGYGNQPQHF
CDR3nt: TGTGCCAGCAGCCGGGGTGCAGGGTATGGCAATCAGCCCCAGCATTTT

v_gene: TRBV5-1
d_gene: .
j_gene: TRBJ2-1
abundance: few
CDR3aa: CASSLGNRVHSNEQFF
CDR3nt: TGCGCCAGCAGCTTGGGTAACAGGGTTCATTCTAATGAGCAGTTCTTC

v_gene: TRBV6-5
d_gene: .
j_gene: TRBJ2-5
abundance: few
CDR3aa: CASSYFTSQETQYF
CDR3nt: TGTGCCAGCAGTTACTTCACAAGCCAAGAGACCCAGTACTTC

v_gene: TRBV6-1
d_gene: TRBD1
j_gene: TRBJ1-2
abundance: .
CDR3aa: CASRDGTGGIGGYTF
CDR3nt: TGTGCCAGCAGGGATGGGACAGGGGGAATAGGTGGCTACACCTTC

v_gene: TRBV4-2
d_gene: TRBD2
j_gene: TRBJ2-5
abundance: .
CDR3aa: CASSTPLGGKETQYF
CDR3nt: TGTGCCAGCAGCACACCGCTCGGGGGGAAAGAGACCCAGTACTTC

v_gene: TRBV3-1
d_gene: .
j_gene: TRBJ2-3
abundance: .
CDR3aa: CASSLHGAGPSSTDTQYF
CDR3nt: TGTGCCAGCAGCCTCCATGGCGCAGGGCCCTCGAGCACAGATACGCAGTATTTT

v_gene: TRBV2
d_gene: TRBD1
j_gene: TRBJ2-7
abundance: .
CDR3aa: CASSDSRMWTGVF
CDR3nt: TGTGCCAGCAGTGACTCCAGAATGTGGACAGGAGTATTC

v_gene: TRBV21-1
d_gene: .
j_gene: TRBJ2-1
abundance: .
CDR3aa: CASSTHLTPPILNEQFF
CDR3nt: TGTGCCAGCAGCACTCACCTTACCCCTCCAATCTTGAATGAGCAGTTCTTC

v_gene: TRBV12-3/TRBV12-4
d_gene: .
j_gene: TRBJ2-6
abundance: .
CDR3aa: CASSLELEGANVLTF
CDR3nt: TGTGCCAGCAGTCTAGAACTAGAGGGGGCCAACGTCCTGACTTTC

v_gene: TRBV7-9
d_gene: .
j_gene: TRBJ2-7
abundance: .
CDR3aa: CASSLWSLARKSYEQYF
CDR3nt: TGTGCCAGCAGCTTATGGAGCCTGGCTAGGAAGTCCTACGAGCAGTACTTC

v_gene: TRBV5-1
d_gene: .
j_gene: TRBJ1-3
abundance: few
CDR3aa: CASSSQALPSGNTIYF
CDR3nt: TGCGCCAGCAGCTCGCAAGCTCTTCCCTCTGGAAACACCATATATTTT

v_gene: TRBV9
d_gene: .
j_gene: TRBJ2-3
abundance: .
CDR3aa: CASSVGHVGTVSTDTQYF
CDR3nt: TGTGCCAGCAGCGTAGGTCACGTTGGGACCGTTAGCACAGATACGCAGTATTTT

v_gene: TRBV20-1
d_gene: TRBD2
j_gene: TRBJ2-7
abundance: .
CDR3aa: CSARGTSGFKRPYEQYF
CDR3nt: TGCAGTGCTAGGGGGACTAGCGGGTTCAAGAGGCCTTACGAGCAGTACTTC

v_gene: TRBV5-1
d_gene: TRBD1
j_gene: TRBJ1-4
abundance: few
CDR3aa: CASSTDRVGAKLFF
CDR3nt: TGCGCCAGCAGCACGGACAGGGTAGGCGCAAAACTGTTTTTT

v_gene: TRBV4-3
d_gene: .
j_gene: TRBJ2-1
abundance: .
CDR3aa: CASSQDDSEWYNEQFF
CDR3nt: TGCGCCAGCAGCCAGGATGACAGTGAGTGGTACAATGAGCAGTTCTTC

v_gene: TRBV11-3
d_gene: .
j_gene: TRBJ2-7
abundance: few
CDR3aa: CASSLGLHSYEQYF
CDR3nt: TGTGCCAGCAGCTTAGGACTACACTCCTACGAGCAGTACTTC

v_gene: TRBV27
d_gene: TRBD2
j_gene: TRBJ2-1
abundance: few
CDR3aa: CASSIGTSGVNEQFF
CDR3nt: TGTGCCAGCAGTATAGGGACTAGCGGGGTCAATGAGCAGTTCTTC

v_gene: TRBV6-1
d_gene: .
j_gene: TRBJ1-6
abundance: many
CDR3aa: CATLGGNNSPLHF
CDR3nt: TGTGCCACCCTGGGGGGTAATAATTCACCCCTCCACTTT

v_gene: TRBV4-3
d_gene: .
j_gene: TRBJ2-1
abundance: many
CDR3aa: CASSQGGYNEQFF
CDR3nt: TGCGCCAGCAGCCAAGGAGGGTACAATGAGCAGTTCTTC

v_gene: TRBV5-1
d_gene: .
j_gene: TRBJ1-1
abundance: few
CDR3aa: CASSFRTGLMNTEAFF
CDR3nt: TGCGCCAGCAGCTTTAGGACTGGACTTATGAACACTGAAGCTTTCTTT

v_gene: TRBV12-3/TRBV12-4
d_gene: .
j_gene: TRBJ2-3
abundance: few
CDR3aa: CASSFMTATDTQYF
CDR3nt: TGTGCCAGCAGTTTCATGACGGCCACAGATACGCAGTATTTT

v_gene: TRBV20-1
d_gene: .
j_gene: TRBJ2-1
abundance: .
CDR3aa: CSARGLVLSSYNEQFF
CDR3nt: TGCAGTGCTAGAGGGCTAGTATTGAGCTCCTACAATGAGCAGTTCTTC

v_gene: TRBV5-6
d_gene: TRBD1
j_gene: TRBJ2-1
abundance: many
CDR3aa: CASTRPGQGYNEQFF
CDR3nt: TGTGCCAGCACCCGTCCGGGACAGGGCTACAATGAGCAGTTCTTC

v_gene: TRBV12-3/TRBV12-4
d_gene: TRBD1
j_gene: TRBJ1-4
abundance: .
CDR3aa: CASSTTGATNEKLFF
CDR3nt: TGTGCCAGCAGTACCACAGGGGCTACTAATGAAAAACTGTTTTTT

v_gene: TRBV6-2/TRBV6-3
d_gene: .
j_gene: TRBJ1-6
abundance: .
CDR3aa: CASGQTSPLHF
CDR3nt: TGTGCCAGCGGACAGACTTCACCCCTCCACTTT

v_gene: TRBV6-1
d_gene: TRBD1
j_gene: TRBJ1-2
abundance: .
CDR3aa: CASRLHRGINYGYTF
CDR3nt: TGTGCCAGCAGACTACACAGGGGTATCAACTATGGCTACACCTTC

v_gene: TRBV20-1
d_gene: TRBD1
j_gene: TRBJ1-3
abundance: .
CDR3aa: CSALRTGERNTIYF
CDR3nt: TGCAGTGCTCTCCGGACAGGGGAGAGAAACACCATATATTTT

v_gene: TRBV20-1
d_gene: .
j_gene: TRBJ2-2
abundance: .
CDR3aa: CSARGPAAANTGELFF
CDR3nt: TGCAGTGCTAGAGGGCCAGCAGCGGCTAACACCGGGGAGCTGTTTTTT

v_gene: TRBV12-3/TRBV12-4
d_gene: .
j_gene: TRBJ2-7
abundance: many
CDR3aa: CASSLSGANNYEQYF
CDR3nt: TGTGCCAGCAGTTTATCAGGGGCCAATAACTACGAGCAGTACTTC

v_gene: TRBV29-1
d_gene: .
j_gene: TRBJ2-5
abundance: .
CDR3aa: CSVEGVSQETQYF
CDR3nt: TGCAGCGTTGAAGGGGTCAGCCAAGAGACCCAGTACTTC

v_gene: TRBV5-1
d_gene: .
j_gene: TRBJ1-1
abundance: .
CDR3aa: CASSQPRVNTEAFF
CDR3nt: TGCGCCAGCAGCCAGCCTAGGGTGAACACTGAAGCTTTCTTT

v_gene: TRBV19
d_gene: .
j_gene: TRBJ2-1
abundance: .
CDR3aa: CASSKGTFSYNEQFF
CDR3nt: TGTGCCAGTAGTAAGGGGACCTTTTCCTACAATGAGCAGTTCTTC

v_gene: TRBV20-1
d_gene: TRBD2
j_gene: TRBJ2-1
abundance: few
CDR3aa: CSASWLAVSYNEQFF
CDR3nt: TGCAGTGCTAGTTGGCTAGCGGTTTCCTACAATGAGCAGTTCTTC

v_gene: TRBV6-2/TRBV6-3
d_gene: .
j_gene: TRBJ2-7
abundance: .
CDR3aa: CASSYNDRSSYEQYF
CDR3nt: TGTGCCAGCAGTTACAACGACAGGAGCTCCTACGAGCAGTACTTC

v_gene: TRBV7-3
d_gene: TRBD2
j_gene: TRBJ2-3
abundance: many
CDR3aa: CASSFSGRADTQYF
CDR3nt: TGTGCCAGCAGCTTCAGCGGGAGGGCAGATACGCAGTATTTT

v_gene: TRBV11-3
d_gene: .
j_gene: TRBJ2-5
abundance: .
CDR3aa: CASSLVSRKSSRETQYF
CDR3nt: TGTGCCAGCAGCTTAGTTTCCAGAAAGTCTTCGCGAGAGACCCAGTACTTC